The T cell receptor beta chain described here comes from a study of cytomegalovirus exposure and HLA in healthy donors. General observations from the study: Researchers reported that a few CMV-associated chains were confirmed in vitro as CMV antigen-specific.

The PCR used 60 Vbeta and 13 Jbeta primers. Only in-frame clones appear in the TCRdb table, and some are missing; sequencing was by immunoSEQ multiplex PCR. The sample yields approximately 220,000 clones, approximately 80% seen once. Turning to this clone: Its target is not known.

The CDR3 contains 16 residues. Germline CDR1 and CDR2: MNHEY and SMNVEV (reference sequence). The junction had 11 bases not matched to a gene; V was cut back by 5 bases and J by 6 bases. This receptor was identified in a boy younger than 10 in good health and CMV-seronegative. The V and J genes are TRBV27 and TRBJ2-1; TRBD2 matches at 9 bases. The sequenced sample was PBMCs. The CDR3 region is CASSPLGGRAPNEQFF. The CDR3 DNA reads TGTGCCAGCAGTCCCCTAGGCGGGAGGGCTCCCAATGAGCAGTTCTTC.